This T cell receptor beta chain was found in a study of blood T cell repertoires in COVID-19. In the study overall: Sources were T cells, B-cell-depleted T cells, or PBMCs; the material itself was cDNA or gDNA.

V lost 8 bases, J lost 4 bases, and 11 bases stayed unmatched. The CDR3 consists of 17 residues. CDR1 is SGHTA, CDR2 FQGNSA, per germline. All recovered Cohort 3 donors got two negative PCRs, got clearance, or saw symptom resolution. As originally analysed: Cell counts per sample came from amplifying reference gene primers. Sequencing was performed with immunoSEQ multiplex PCR; in TCRdb, only in-frame clones are kept and a portion is missing. Clonal size and the V and J genes are those of that table, whereas D and trimming came from the DNA. The data hold around 280,000 clones, with around 90% observed a single time.

The V and J genes are TRBV7-2 and TRBJ2-1; 13 nucleotides line up with TRBD2. This clonotype was sampled from a woman between 40 and 55 years old who had recovered from COVID-19. The source material was PBMCs or T cells enriched from blood (not recorded which). This chain's CDR3 is CASGITWTSGSYNEQFF. CDR3 in DNA: TGTGCCAGCGGGATTACTTGGACTAGCGGGAGTTACAATGAGCAGTTCTTC.